This T cell receptor (beta chain) originates from a study of OX40 agonist ivuxolimab in advanced cancers. At the level of the study: Patients received intravenous ivuxolimab every 2 weeks at 0.01 to 10 mg/kg.

Profiled with immunoSEQ multiplex PCR; TCRdb holds only in-frame clones, not every one. The sample lists 25,000 to 35,000 clones; 86% were seen once. Points on this clone: Its antigen is unknown.

The V gene lost 4 bases and the J gene lost 0 bases, with 13 bases spanning the gap. The germline gives CDR1 SGDLS, CDR2 YYNGEE. CDR3 size: 16 residues. Study-wide findings and caveats: Relative to CD4+, CD8+ T cells held more expanded clones on average.

This receptor was taken from an adult with an advanced solid tumor such as melanoma, head and neck, liver or kidney cancer. This sample comprised CD4+ or CD8+ T cells sorted from blood, obtained in a trial of the OX40 agonist ivuxolimab. V usage is TRBV9 and J usage is TRBJ2-2; D perhaps matches TRBD2 (6 bases). CDR3 nucleotide sequence: TGTGCCAGCAGCCCATCACCTAGCGCGAACACCGGGGAGCTGTTTTTT. It encodes CASSPSPSANTGELFF. Full variable domain (missing parts from reference TRBV9 and TRBJ2-2): DSGVTQTPKHLITATGQRVTLRCSPRSGDLSVYWYQQSLDQGLQFLIQYYNGEERAKGNILERFSAQQFPDLHSELNLSSLELGDSALYFCASSPSPSANTGELFFGEGSRLTVL.